This T cell receptor (beta chain) was obtained from a study of blood T cell repertoires in COVID-19. For the study at large: The cDNA or gDNA used as material had been derived from T cells, B-cell-depleted T cells, or PBMCs.

V was pared by 4 bases and J by 6 bases, with 10 bases of the junction left unmatched. Germline V gene data show CDR1 as SGHDN and CDR2 as FVKESK. The CDR3 totals 15 residues. Study processing details: It was from reference gene primer amplification that nucleated cell counts were estimated. Assay used: immunoSEQ multiplex PCR; TCRdb lists only in-frame clones, some missing. Clone size and V and J calls were adopted from that table, with D and trimming inferred from the DNA. The table records roughly 88,000 clones, 70% to 90% of them present only once. Recruited during active infection, patients (from Seattle) were subsequently followed longitudinally.

The chain combines TRBV14 with TRBJ2-7; 9 bases align to TRBD1. The source is a woman between 55 and 75 years old with COVID-19, enrolled during active disease. Input material: peripheral blood. DNA of the CDR3: TGTGCCAGCAGCCGGAACACAGGGGGCGGGCTCGAGCAGTACTTC. Translation: CASSRNTGGGLEQYF.